The 16 T cell receptor beta chains reported below all come from one sample, sequenced in a study of Graves' ophthalmopathy and Graves' hyperthyroidism. RNA served as the template for amplifying TCR beta CDR3 regions. The first-round RT-PCR employed HTBI primers together with the Qiagen OneStep RT-PCR kit. A multiplex PCR was then performed as the second round. TCRdb itself ran the multiplex PCR reads through MiXCR, one entry per CDR3 protein. This table has fewer than 400,000 distinct CDR3 sequences, approximately 16% appearing once. The sample comprised peripheral blood. These TCRs come from a woman aged 18-29 years with Graves' ophthalmopathy.

Turning to this clonotype: The junction differs from germline at one of its ends, possibly a read error. V usage is TRBV9 and J usage is TRBJ2-7; tentative D call: TRBD2 (5 bases). The CDR3 extends over 13 amino acids. The V gene's germline CDR1 is SGDLS and CDR2 YYNGEE. This CDR3 reads CDSSVGLAPQQYF. CDR3 DNA: TGTGACAGCAGCGTAGGGCTAGCCCCGCAGCAGTACTTC.

This chain connects TRBV12-3 or TRBV12-4 to TRBJ1-1; TRBD1 agrees at 8 bases. J lost 4 bases, V lost 7 bases, and 5 bases had no gene match. The CDR3 covers 13 residues. In DNA form, the CDR3 reads TGTGCCAGCACCCCGACAGGGGTCACTGAAGCTTTCTTT. Translation: CASTPTGVTEAFF.

This chain links TRBV28 with TRBJ2-4, with a weak D call TRBD1 (8 bases). CDR3 length: 16 residues. V dropped 3 bases and J dropped 5 bases, with 17 bases sitting between them. Germline loops: CDR1 MDHEN, CDR2 SYDVKM. CDR3 sequence (DNA): TGTGCCAGCAGTTTCGTGCGGGGGACAGGCCAAAACATTCAGTACTTC. Translation: CASSFVRGTGQNIQYF.

V and J are TRBV20-1 and TRBJ2-7; the D call may be TRBD1 or TRBD2 (5 bases each). Germline V gene data show CDR1 as DFQATT and CDR2 as SNEGSKA (reference sequence). V was cut by 6 bases and J by 1 base, with 22 bases left in between. This CDR3 has 16 residues. CDR3 sequence (DNA): TGCAGTGCGCAGGGAGAGCAAGCCTGGGGTTCCTACGAGCAGTACTTC. Translation: CSAQGEQAWGSYEQYF.

V and J are TRBV6-2 or TRBV6-3 and TRBJ2-7; D remains ambiguous. Between the trimmed V and J ends, which lost 4 bases and 2 bases, there was a span of 12 bases. CDR1 is MNHEY and CDR2 is SVGEGT in the germline V gene. The CDR3 covers 14 residues. This CDR3 is CASSSQRQTYEQYF. The CDR3 nucleotides are TGTGCCAGCAGTTCCCAAAGGCAAACCTACGAGCAGTACTTC.

This chain links TRBV7-2 with TRBJ1-5, with D hard to call. Germline lookup yields CDR1 SGHTA and CDR2 FQGNSA. This CDR3 comprises 15 residues. The V gene lost 5 bases and the J gene lost 1 base, with 12 bases spanning the gap. The DNA for the CDR3 is TGTGCCAGCAGCATCACGGACCGAAGCAATCAGCCCCAGCATTTT. The encoded protein is CASSITDRSNQPQHF. Filled out from reference TRBV7-2 and TRBJ1-5, the complete variable domain reads GAGVSQSPSNKVTEKGKDVELRCDPISGHTALYWYRQSLGQGLEFLIYFQGNSAPDKSGLPSDRFSAERTGGSVSTLTIQRTQQEDSAVYLCASSITDRSNQPQHFGDGTRLSIL.

This clonotype was seen ten or more times. The chain is built from TRBV4-3 and TRBJ1-6; a weak D match, TRBD1 (5 bases). Trimming left V 5 bases short and J 9 bases short, with 26 bases between. This CDR3 has 18 residues. CDR1 is LGHNA and CDR2 is YSLEER in the germline V gene. The CDR3 here is CASSFKAVSEQVFSPLHF. CDR3 nucleotides: TGCGCCAGCAGCTTCAAAGCTGTCTCGGAACAGGTATTTTCACCCCTCCACTTT.

In its sample, this clonotype was seen many times. V gene TRBV4-3 combines with J gene TRBJ1-1; D is unresolved. The germline V and J ends were trimmed by 5 bases and 1 base, with 8 bases remaining between them. This CDR3 has 13 amino acids. Germline CDR1 reads LGHNA; CDR2 reads YSLEER. The CDR3 loop is CASSSDENTEAFF. The CDR3 DNA reads as TGCGCCAGCAGCTCGGATGAGAACACTGAAGCTTTCTTT.

The V and J genes are TRBV11-1 and TRBJ2-7; the D gene is possibly TRBD2 (6 bases). This CDR3 has 16 amino acids. Trimming left V 0 bases short and J 3 bases short, with 15 bases between. Germline V CDR1 and CDR2: SGHAT, FQDESV (reference sequence). In DNA, the CDR3 is TGTGCCAGCAGCTTAGCGGGAGGCCATTCGGTCTACGAGCAGTACTTC. Protein sequence: CASSLAGGHSVYEQYF.

This clonotype is a singleton in its sample. The genes are TRBV29-1 and TRBJ2-7, with 8 bases that match TRBD1. Germline V gives CDR1 SQVTM, CDR2 ANQGSEA. The V segment lost 6 bases and the J segment 7 bases; nucleotides outside the gene matches: 14. This CDR3 contains 14 residues. The CDR3 DNA reads TGCAGCGTACGATCAGGGGGCCTCACAGGTGAGCAGTACTTC. It yields the protein CSVRSGGLTGEQYF.

This clonotype was recorded at least ten times. The rearrangement joins TRBV6-1 to TRBJ2-5; a possible D gene is TRBD2 (5 bases). The V gene's germline CDR1 is MNHNS and CDR2 SASEGT. The V end lost 2 bases, the J end lost 7 bases, and 11 bases lay between the germline ends. The CDR3 consists of 13 residues. This CDR3 reads CASSESRAATQYF. The CDR3 DNA follows: TGTGCCAGCAGTGAAAGTAGAGCGGCGACCCAGTACTTC.

This clonotype was observed many times. The rearrangement uses TRBV7-9 and TRBJ2-7; D is perhaps TRBD2 (7 bases). The length of the CDR3 is 13 residues. The V end lost 4 bases, the J end lost 6 bases, and 13 bases lay between the germline ends. Germline V gene sequence: CDR1 SEHNR, CDR2 FQNEAQ (reference sequence). CDR3 nucleotides: TGTGCCAGCAGCTACGTGGGGGGGCGCGAGCAGTACTTC. Amino acid sequence: CASSYVGGREQYF.

In this sample, this clonotype turned up many times. The chain joins TRBV6-5 to TRBJ2-5; 8 nucleotides align to TRBD2. V lost 6 bases and J lost 6; bases outside the gene matches: 6. Looked up from germline, CDR1 is MNHEY and CDR2 is SVGAGI. This CDR3 is 13 amino acids long. CDR3 sequence: CASSYRGGQTQYF. In nucleotides, the CDR3 is TGTGCCAGCAGCTATCGGGGGGGGCAGACCCAGTACTTC.

This clonotype was seen many times. The gene calls are TRBV3-1 and TRBJ2-7; D is undetermined. Trimming pared 1 base from V and 7 bases from J, leaving 11 bases between. Germline CDR1 and CDR2: LGHDT and YNNKEL (reference sequence). The CDR3 has 13 amino acids. CDR3 DNA sequence: TGTGCCAGCAGCCAAGTAGGAAGAGGAGAGCAGTACTTC. Residues: CASSQVGRGEQYF.

This chain links TRBV12-3 or TRBV12-4 with TRBJ1-5; no firm D call. This CDR3 spans 13 amino acids. Trimming left V 6 bases short and J 6 bases short, with 12 bases between. The CDR3 nucleotides are TGTGCCAGCAGCGGTCCCGGTGGTCAGCCCCAGCATTTT. Its protein is CASSGPGGQPQHF.

This clonotype appeared many times. This rearrangement joins TRBV20-1 to TRBJ2-7; tentatively, D is TRBD2 (5 bases). Germline V gene data show CDR1 as DFQATT and CDR2 as SNEGSKA (reference sequence). The ends were cut back, 3 bases at V and 5 bases at J, with 11 bases in the middle. This CDR3 is built from 12 residues. CDR3 bases: TGCAGTGCTAGCGGAGAGGGCGACGAGCAGTACTTC. Translation: CSASGEGDEQYF.